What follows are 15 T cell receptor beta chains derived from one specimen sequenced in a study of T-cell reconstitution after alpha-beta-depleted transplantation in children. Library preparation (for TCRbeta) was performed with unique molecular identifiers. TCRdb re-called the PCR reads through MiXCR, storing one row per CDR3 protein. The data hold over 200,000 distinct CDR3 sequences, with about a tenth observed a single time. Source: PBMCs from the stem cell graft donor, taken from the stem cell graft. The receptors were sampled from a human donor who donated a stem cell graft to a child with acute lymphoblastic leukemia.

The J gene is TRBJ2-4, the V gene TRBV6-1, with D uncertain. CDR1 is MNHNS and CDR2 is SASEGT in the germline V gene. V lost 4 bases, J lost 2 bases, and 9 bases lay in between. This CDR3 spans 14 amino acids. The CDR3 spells CASSVSGPKNIQYF. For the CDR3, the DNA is TGTGCCAGCAGTGTCTCTGGGCCCAAAAACATTCAGTACTTC.

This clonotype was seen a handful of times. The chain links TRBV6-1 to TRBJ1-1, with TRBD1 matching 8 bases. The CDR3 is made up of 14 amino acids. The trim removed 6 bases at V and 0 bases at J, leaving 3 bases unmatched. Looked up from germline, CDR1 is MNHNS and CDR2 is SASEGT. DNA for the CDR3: TGTGCCAGCAGAATGACAGGGGTGAACACTGAAGCTTTCTTT. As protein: CASRMTGVNTEAFF.

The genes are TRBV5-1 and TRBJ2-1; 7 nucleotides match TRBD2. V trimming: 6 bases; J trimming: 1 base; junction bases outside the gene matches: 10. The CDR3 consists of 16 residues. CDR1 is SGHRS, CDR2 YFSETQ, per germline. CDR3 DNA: TGCGCCAGCACCCCGGGGGGTCAAGGATCCTACAATGAGCAGTTCTTC. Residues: CASTPGGQGSYNEQFF. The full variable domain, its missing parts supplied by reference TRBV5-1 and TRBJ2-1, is KAGVTQTPRYLIKTRGQQVTLSCSPISGHRSVSWYQQTPGQGLQFLFEYFSETQRNKGNFPGRFSGRQFSNSRSEMNVSTLELGDSALYLCASTPGGQGSYNEQFFGPGTRLTVL.

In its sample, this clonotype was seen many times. The CDR3 coding sequence is TGTGCCAGCAGTTTAGAATCGACTCCCCTATTCTTC. Translated, it gives CASSLESTPLFF. J is TRBJ2-1 and V is TRBV12-3 or TRBV12-4; the D is unclear. This CDR3 region has 12 residues. Trimming shortened V by 1 base and J by 16 bases, and 14 bases separated the two germline ends.

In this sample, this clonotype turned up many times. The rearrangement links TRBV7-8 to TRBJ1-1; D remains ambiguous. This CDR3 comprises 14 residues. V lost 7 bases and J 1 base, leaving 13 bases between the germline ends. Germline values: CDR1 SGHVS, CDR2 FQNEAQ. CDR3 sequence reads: CASTGAPWNTEAFF. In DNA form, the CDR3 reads TGTGCCAGCACCGGTGCCCCTTGGAACACTGAAGCTTTCTTT. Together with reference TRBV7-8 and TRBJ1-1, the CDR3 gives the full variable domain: GAGVSQSPRYKVAKRGQDVALRCDPISGHVSLFWYQQALGQGPEFLTYFQNEAQLDKSGLPSDRFFAERPEGSVSTLKIQRTQQEDSAVYLCASTGAPWNTEAFFGQGTRLTVV.

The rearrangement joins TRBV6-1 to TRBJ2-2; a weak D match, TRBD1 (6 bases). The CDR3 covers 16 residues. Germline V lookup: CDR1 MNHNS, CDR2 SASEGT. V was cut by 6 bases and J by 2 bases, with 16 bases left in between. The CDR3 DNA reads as TGTGCCAGCAGAACCCTAACAGGGATCAACACCGGGGAGCTGTTTTTT. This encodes CASRTLTGINTGELFF.

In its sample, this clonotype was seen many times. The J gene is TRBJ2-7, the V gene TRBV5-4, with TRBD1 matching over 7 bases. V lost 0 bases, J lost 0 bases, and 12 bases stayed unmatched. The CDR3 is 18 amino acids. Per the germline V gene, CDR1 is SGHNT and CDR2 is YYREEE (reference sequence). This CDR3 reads CASSLENRDSISSYEQYF. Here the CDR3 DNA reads TGTGCCAGCAGCTTGGAAAACCGGGACAGTATAAGCTCCTACGAGCAGTACTTC.

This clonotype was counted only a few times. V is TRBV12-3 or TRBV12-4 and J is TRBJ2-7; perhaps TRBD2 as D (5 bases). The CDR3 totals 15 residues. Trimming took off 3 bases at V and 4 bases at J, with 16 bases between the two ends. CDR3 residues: CASSFSSIRFYEQYF. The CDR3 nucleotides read TGTGCCAGCAGTTTTTCTAGCATTAGGTTTTACGAGCAGTACTTC.

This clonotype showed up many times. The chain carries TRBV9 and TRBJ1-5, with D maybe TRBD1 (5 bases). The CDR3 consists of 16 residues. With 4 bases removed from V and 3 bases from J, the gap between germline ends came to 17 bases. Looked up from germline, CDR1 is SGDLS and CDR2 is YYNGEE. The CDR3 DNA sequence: TGTGCCAGCAGCTCCGGGACTCCTCCCCCCAATCAGCCCCAGCATTTT. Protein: CASSSGTPPPNQPQHF.

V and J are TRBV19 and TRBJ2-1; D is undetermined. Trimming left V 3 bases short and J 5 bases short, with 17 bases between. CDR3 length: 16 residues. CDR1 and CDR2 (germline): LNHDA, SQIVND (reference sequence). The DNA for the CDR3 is TGTGCCAGTAGTATTGTACGGTCCCTTTGGCACAATGAGCAGTTCTTC. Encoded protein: CASSIVRSLWHNEQFF.

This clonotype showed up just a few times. CDR3 amino acids: CASTKRNISSYEQYF. The DNA of the CDR3 is TGTGCCAGCACCAAAAGGAATATTAGCTCCTACGAGCAGTACTTC. This chain links TRBV11-2 with TRBJ2-7; no definite D call. This CDR3 is 15 amino acids long. The germline V and J ends were trimmed by 7 bases and 0 bases, with 16 bases remaining between them. The V gene's germline CDR1 is SGHAT and CDR2 FQNNGV.

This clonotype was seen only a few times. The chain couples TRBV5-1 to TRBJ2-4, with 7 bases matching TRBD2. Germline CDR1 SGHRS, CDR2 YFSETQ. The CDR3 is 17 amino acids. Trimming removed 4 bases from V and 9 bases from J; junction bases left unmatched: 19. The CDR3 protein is CASSPGGSGPSRPIQYF. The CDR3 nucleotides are TGCGCCAGCAGCCCGGGAGGTAGCGGCCCCAGTAGGCCCATTCAGTACTTC.

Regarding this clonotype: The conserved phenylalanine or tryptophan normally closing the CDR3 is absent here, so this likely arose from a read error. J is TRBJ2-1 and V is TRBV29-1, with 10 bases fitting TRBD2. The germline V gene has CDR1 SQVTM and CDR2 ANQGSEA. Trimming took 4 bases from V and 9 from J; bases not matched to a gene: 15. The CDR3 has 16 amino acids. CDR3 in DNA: TGCAGCGTTGGTAGCGGGGGGTCTTCATGGAGGACTGAGCAGTTCTAC. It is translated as CSVGSGGSSWRTEQFY.

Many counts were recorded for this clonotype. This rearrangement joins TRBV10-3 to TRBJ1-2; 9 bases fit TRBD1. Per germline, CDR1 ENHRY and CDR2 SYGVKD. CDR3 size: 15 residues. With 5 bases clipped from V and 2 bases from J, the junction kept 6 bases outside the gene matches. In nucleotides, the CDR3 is TGTGCCATCAGTATTTCCGGGACAGGGAACTATGGCTACACCTTC. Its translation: CAISISGTGNYGYTF.

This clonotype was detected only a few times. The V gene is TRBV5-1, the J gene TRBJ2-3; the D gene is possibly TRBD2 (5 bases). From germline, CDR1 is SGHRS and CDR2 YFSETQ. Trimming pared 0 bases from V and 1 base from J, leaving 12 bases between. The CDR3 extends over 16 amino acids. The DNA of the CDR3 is TGCGCCAGCAGCTTGGTCTTGGGGAGAGGCACAGATACGCAGTATTTT. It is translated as CASSLVLGRGTDTQYF.